The source of this T cell receptor beta chain is a study of blood T cell repertoires in COVID-19. The wider study: PBMCs, B-cell-depleted T cells, or T cells were the source of the cDNA or gDNA that made up the material.

Authors' methods: Researchers report that nucleated cell counts were estimated from reference gene primer amplification. The assay was immunoSEQ multiplex PCR, and TCRdb's table has in-frame clones only and misses some. The DNA was the basis for D and trimming; V, J and clone size are from that table. The table shows 200,000 to 250,000 clones, with roughly 77% occurring only once. Participants had their cohort set by participant-reported clinical history. Recovery among Cohort 3 donors was established by two negative PCRs, clearance, or symptom resolution. The junction had 7 bases not matched to a gene; V was cut back by 8 bases and J by 3 bases. This CDR3 comprises 12 residues. Per germline, CDR1 SQVTM and CDR2 ANQGSEA.

The clonotype originates from a man between 40 and 49 years old who had recovered from COVID-19. The chain combines TRBV29-1 with TRBJ2-7, with 7 bases aligning to TRBD1. The sequencing sample was made of PBMCs or T cells enriched from blood (not recorded which). The CDR3 here is CSSDRENYEQYF. CDR3 nucleotide sequence: TGCAGCTCCGACAGGGAAAACTACGAGCAGTACTTC.